In this sample, the clone carrying this T cell receptor beta chain turned up many times. The antigen is undetermined. A library of TCRbeta sequences, prepared with unique molecular identifiers, was generated. From the PCR reads, TCRdb called clonotypes with MiXCR, one entry per CDR3 protein. The sample holds 250,000 to 300,000 distinct CDR3 sequences, roughly 8.2% seen once. These data originate in a study of T-cell reconstitution after alpha-beta-depleted transplantation in children. Regarding the study as a whole: After one year, T-cell counts and TCRbeta diversity mostly came from new T cells. High day-60 TCRbeta diversity in some patients came from surviving recipient T cells and thymic progenitors. About two months after transplant, alpha-beta T cells reportedly came from several hundred expanded graft clones.

The CDR3 is 15 amino acids. V was clipped by 5 bases and J by 1 base, with 13 bases between them. This specimen consisted of peripheral blood, obtained 360 days after TCRalphabeta/CD19-depleted stem cell transplant. The sequence was obtained from a female patient aged 2-9 years who had a stem cell transplant for Fanconi anemia, so the T cells may come from the graft donor. The chain combines TRBV12-3 or TRBV12-4 with TRBJ2-3, with D possibly TRBD2 on 6 matching bases. This chain's CDR3 is CASSTREWGTDTQYF. The CDR3 DNA reads TGTGCCAGCAGTACACGGGAGTGGGGCACAGATACGCAGTATTTT.